This T cell receptor beta chain came from a study of vaccination effects on CD4 cells after COVID-19. At the end of less than 12 days of culture, CD4+ T cells were isolated. Two-dose vaccination with either BNT162b2 or mRNA-1273 was given to the participants. Concerning this clone itself: What it binds is not known.

TCRdb's table, derived via immunoSEQ multiplex PCR, lists solely in-frame clones and lacks some. The data hold about 73,000 clones, with over 65% observed a single time. V was trimmed by 8 bases and J by 8 bases, leaving 12 bases between them. This CDR3 has 11 amino acids. The source is a human donor who received a COVID-19 vaccine. The chain joins TRBV12-3 or TRBV12-4 to TRBJ1-1; D possibly corresponds to TRBD1 (6 bases). The sequenced sample was CD4+ T cells from PBMCs cultured without peptide, obtained after COVID-19 vaccination. The CDR3 here is CASHREGEAFF. DNA for the CDR3: TGTGCCAGCCACAGGGAAGGCGAAGCTTTCTTT.